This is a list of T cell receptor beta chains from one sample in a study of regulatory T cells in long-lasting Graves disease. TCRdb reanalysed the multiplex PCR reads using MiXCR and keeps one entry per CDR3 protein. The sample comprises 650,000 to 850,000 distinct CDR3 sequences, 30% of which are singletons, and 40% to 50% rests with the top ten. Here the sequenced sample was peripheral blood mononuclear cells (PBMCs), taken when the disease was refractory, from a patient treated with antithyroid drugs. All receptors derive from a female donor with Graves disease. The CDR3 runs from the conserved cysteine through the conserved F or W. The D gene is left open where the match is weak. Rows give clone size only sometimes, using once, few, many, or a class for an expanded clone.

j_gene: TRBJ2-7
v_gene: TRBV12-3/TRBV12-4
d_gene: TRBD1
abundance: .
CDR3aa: CASRPGQGSYGQYF
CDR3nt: TGTGCCAGCAGACCGGGACAGGGCTCCTACGGGCAGTACTTC

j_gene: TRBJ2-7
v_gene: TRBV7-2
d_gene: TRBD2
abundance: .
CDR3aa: CASSLGSGNEQYF
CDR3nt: TGTGCCAGCAGCTTAGGAAGCGGGAACGAGCAGTACTTC

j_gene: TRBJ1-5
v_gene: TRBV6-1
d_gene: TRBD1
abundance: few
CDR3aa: CASADRGNQPQHF
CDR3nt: TGTGCCAGCGCAGACAGGGGCAATCAGCCCCAGCATTTT

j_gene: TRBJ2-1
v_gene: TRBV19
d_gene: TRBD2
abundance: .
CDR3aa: CASSMVLAGGNNEQFF
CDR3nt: TGTGCCAGTAGTATGGTACTAGCGGGAGGGAACAATGAGCAGTTCTTC

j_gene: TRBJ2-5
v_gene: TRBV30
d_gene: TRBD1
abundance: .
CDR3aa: CAWGQGAIGETQYF
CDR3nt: TGTGCCTGGGGACAGGGGGCGATCGGGGAGACCCAGTACTTC

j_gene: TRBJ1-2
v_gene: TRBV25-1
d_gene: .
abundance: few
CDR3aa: CASSEWRGNYGYTF
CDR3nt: TGTGCCAGCAGTGAATGGAGGGGGAACTATGGCTACACCTTC

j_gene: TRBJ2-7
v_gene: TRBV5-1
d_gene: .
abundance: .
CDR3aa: CASSAAYEQYF
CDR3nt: TGCGCCAGCAGCGCCGCGTACGAGCAGTACTTC

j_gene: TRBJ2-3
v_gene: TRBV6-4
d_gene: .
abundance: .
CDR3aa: CASSERRLNTDTQYF
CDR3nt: TGTGCCAGCAGTGAACGCCGTTTGAACACAGATACGCAGTATTTT

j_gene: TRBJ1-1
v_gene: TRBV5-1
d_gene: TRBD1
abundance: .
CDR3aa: CASITGTGNTEAFF
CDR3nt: TGCGCCAGTATAACCGGGACAGGGAACACTGAAGCTTTCTTT

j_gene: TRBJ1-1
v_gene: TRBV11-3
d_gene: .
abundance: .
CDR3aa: CASSLYRYTEAFF
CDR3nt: TGTGCCAGCAGCTTGTATAGGTACACTGAAGCTTTCTTT

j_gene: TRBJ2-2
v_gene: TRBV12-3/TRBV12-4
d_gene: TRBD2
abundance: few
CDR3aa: CASSLFSGAGELFF
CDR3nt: TGTGCCAGCAGCCTATTTAGCGGGGCCGGGGAGCTGTTTTTT

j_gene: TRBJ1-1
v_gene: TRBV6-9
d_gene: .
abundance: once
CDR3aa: CASSYKKGKVSEAFF
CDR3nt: TGTGCCAGCAGTTACAAAAAAGGGAAAGTTTCTGAAGCTTTCTTT

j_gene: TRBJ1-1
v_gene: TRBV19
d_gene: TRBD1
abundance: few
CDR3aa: CASTSGLTGRETEAFF
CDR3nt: TGTGCCAGTACCTCCGGATTGACAGGGAGAGAAACTGAAGCTTTCTTT

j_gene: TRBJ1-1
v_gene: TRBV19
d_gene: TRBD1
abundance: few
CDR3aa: CASSTIEQGRTEAFF
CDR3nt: TGTGCCAGTAGTACGATTGAACAGGGGAGAACTGAAGCTTTCTTT

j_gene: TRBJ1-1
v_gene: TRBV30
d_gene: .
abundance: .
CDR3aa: CAWSPRYRSTEAFF
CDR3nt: TGTGCCTGGAGTCCTCGGTACCGGAGCACTGAAGCTTTCTTT

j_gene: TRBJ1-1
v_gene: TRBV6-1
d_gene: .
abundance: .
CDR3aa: CASSEAGVRLMNTEAFF
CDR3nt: TGTGCCAGCAGTGAAGCGGGGGTTAGACTCATGAACACTGAAGCTTTCTTT

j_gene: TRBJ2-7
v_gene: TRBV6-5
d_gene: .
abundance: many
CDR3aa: CASSYALGTYEQYF
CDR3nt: TGTGCCAGCAGTTACGCCCTGGGGACCTACGAGCAGTACTTC

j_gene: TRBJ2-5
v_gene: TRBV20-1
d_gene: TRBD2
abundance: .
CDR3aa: CGASISGRAMRETQYF
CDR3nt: TGCGGTGCTAGCATCAGCGGGAGGGCCATGAGGGAGACCCAGTACTTC

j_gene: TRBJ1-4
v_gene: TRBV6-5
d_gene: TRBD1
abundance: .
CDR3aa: CASSLTGTGEKLFF
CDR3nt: TGTGCCAGCAGTTTGACAGGGACAGGGGAAAAACTGTTTTTT

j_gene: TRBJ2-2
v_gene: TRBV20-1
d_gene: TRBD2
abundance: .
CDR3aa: CSARDLRGRANTGELFF
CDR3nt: TGCAGTGCTAGAGATCTTCGCGGGAGGGCGAACACCGGGGAGCTGTTTTTT

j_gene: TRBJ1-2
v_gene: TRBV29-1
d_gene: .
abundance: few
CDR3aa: CSVEDPAGGRGYGYTF
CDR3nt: TGCAGCGTTGAAGATCCCGCGGGGGGACGGGGCTATGGCTACACCTTC

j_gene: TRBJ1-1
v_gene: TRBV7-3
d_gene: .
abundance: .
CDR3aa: CASSAMMNTEAFF
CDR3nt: TGTGCCAGCAGCGCCATGATGAACACTGAAGCTTTCTTT

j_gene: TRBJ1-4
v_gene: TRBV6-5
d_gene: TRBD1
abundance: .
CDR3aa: CASSSLQGWNEKLFF
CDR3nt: TGTGCCAGCAGTTCCCTACAGGGGTGGAATGAAAAACTGTTTTTT

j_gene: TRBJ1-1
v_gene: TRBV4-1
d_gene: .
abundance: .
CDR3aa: CASSQAGMNEAFF
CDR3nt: TGCGCCAGCAGCCAGGCAGGGATGAATGAAGCTTTCTTT

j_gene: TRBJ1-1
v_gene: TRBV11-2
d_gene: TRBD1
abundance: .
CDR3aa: CASSPSGGVTEAFF
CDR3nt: TGTGCCAGCAGCCCCTCAGGGGGCGTCACTGAAGCTTTCTTT

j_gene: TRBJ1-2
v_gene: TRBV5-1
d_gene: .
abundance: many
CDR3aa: CASSPSGGNYGYTF
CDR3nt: TGTGCCAGCAGTCCCTCCGGGGGTAACTATGGCTACACCTTC

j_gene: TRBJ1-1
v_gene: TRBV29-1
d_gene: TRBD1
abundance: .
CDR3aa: CSVLTSQGARVTEAFF
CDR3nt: TGCAGCGTTCTTACCTCCCAGGGGGCTAGGGTCACTGAAGCTTTCTTT

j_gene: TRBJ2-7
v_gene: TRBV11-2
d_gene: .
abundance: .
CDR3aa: CASSQVLYEQYF
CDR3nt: TGTGCCAGCAGCCAGGTTCTCTACGAGCAGTACTTC

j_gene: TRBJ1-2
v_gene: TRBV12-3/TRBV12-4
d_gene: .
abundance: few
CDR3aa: CASSFTAGSGTYGYTF
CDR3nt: TGTGCCAGCAGTTTTACTGCAGGGAGCGGAACATATGGCTACACCTTC

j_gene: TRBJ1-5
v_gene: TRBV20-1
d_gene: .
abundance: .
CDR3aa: CSARSRGSNQPQHF
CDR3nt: TGCAGTGCTAGATCCCGAGGGAGCAATCAGCCCCAGCATTTT

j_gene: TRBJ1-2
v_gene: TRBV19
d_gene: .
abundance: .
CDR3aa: CASSIQITNYGYTF
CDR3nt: TGTGCCAGTAGTATTCAGATTACTAACTATGGCTACACCTTC

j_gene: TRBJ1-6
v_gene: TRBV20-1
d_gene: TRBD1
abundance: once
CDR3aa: CSAKDRVSSPLHF
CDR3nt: TGCAGTGCAAAGGACAGGGTTAGCTCACCCCTCCACTTT

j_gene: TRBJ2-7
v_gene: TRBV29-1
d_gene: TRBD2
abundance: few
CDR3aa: CSVEDRRGTGGTPYEQYF
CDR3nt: TGCAGCGTTGAAGATCGTCGAGGTACGGGGGGGACTCCCTACGAGCAGTACTTC

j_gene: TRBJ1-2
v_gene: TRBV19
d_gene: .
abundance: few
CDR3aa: CASSIDRDTYGYTF
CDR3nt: TGTGCCAGTAGTATAGACAGGGATACCTATGGCTACACCTTC

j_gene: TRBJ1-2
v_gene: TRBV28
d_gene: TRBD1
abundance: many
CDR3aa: CASSQSRDSSYGYTF
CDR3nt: TGTGCCAGCAGCCAATCCCGGGACAGCAGCTATGGCTACACCTTC

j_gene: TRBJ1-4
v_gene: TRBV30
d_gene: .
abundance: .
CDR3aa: CAWTMGADEKLFF
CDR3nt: TGTGCCTGGACAATGGGGGCCGACGAAAAACTGTTTTTT

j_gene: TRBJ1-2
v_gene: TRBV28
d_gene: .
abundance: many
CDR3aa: CASLKGRNYGYTF
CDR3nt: TGTGCCAGCTTAAAGGGACGAAACTATGGCTACACCTTC

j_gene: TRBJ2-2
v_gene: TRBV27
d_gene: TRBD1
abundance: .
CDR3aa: CASKTQGARNTGELFF
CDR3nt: TGTGCCAGCAAGACACAGGGGGCGCGAAACACCGGGGAGCTGTTTTTT

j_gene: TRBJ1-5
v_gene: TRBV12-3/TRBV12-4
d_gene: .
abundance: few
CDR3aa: CASTTGGSQPQHF
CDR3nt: TGTGCCAGCACCACGGGGGGAAGTCAGCCCCAGCATTTT

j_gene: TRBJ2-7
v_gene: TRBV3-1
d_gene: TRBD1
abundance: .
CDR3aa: CASSQEGQGIYEQYF
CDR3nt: TGTGCCAGCAGCCAAGAGGGACAGGGGATCTACGAGCAGTACTTC

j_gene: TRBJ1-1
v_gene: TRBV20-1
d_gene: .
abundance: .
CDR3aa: CSASPVGEAFF
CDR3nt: TGCAGTGCCTCGCCAGTAGGTGAAGCTTTCTTT

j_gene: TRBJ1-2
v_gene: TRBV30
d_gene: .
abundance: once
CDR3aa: CAWSVSGYGYTF
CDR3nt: TGTGCCTGGAGTGTTTCCGGCTATGGCTACACCTTC

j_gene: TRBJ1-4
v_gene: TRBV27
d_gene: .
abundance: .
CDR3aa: CASSSGWANEKLFF
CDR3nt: TGTGCCAGCAGCTCAGGATGGGCTAATGAAAAACTGTTTTTT